This T cell receptor beta chain was sequenced for a study of human T cells and chemical hapten exposure. Study context: After 6 days, upper back 0.01% DPC patch tests were scored.

Single cDNA molecules in the library carried unique molecular identifiers attached during preparation. MiXCR was run by TCRdb on the RACE reads, yielding one entry per CDR3 protein. Of over 70,000 distinct CDR3 sequences in the sample, approximately 15% were seen once. Time point meaning: pre-sensitization, week 0. Treatment denoted: therapeutic diphenylcyclopropenone sensitization with weekly scalp DPC. Whole blood that had not been fractionated was the source of extracted total RNA. CDR1 PRHDT and CDR2 FYEKMQ come from the germline V gene (reference sequence). J was trimmed by 6 bases and V by 8 bases; bases with no gene match: 7. The CDR3 contains 13 residues.

V usage is TRBV13 and J usage is TRBJ2-7; 10 bases map to TRBD1. Sequences were derived from whole blood, sampled in connection with sensitization to the hapten diphenylcyclopropenone (DPC). The TCR comes from a woman aged 45-60 years with alopecia areata. Some clones in this sample may be carry-over from other donors' samples. The CDR3 reads CASRDRGRGEQYF. CDR3 sequence (DNA): TGTGCCAGCCGGGACAGGGGCCGAGGCGAGCAGTACTTC. The entire variable domain, with the rest obtained from reference TRBV13 and TRBJ2-7, is as follows: AAGVIQSPRHLIKEKRETATLKCYPIPRHDTVYWYQQGPGQDPQFLISFYEKMQSDKGSIPDRFSAQQFSDYHSELNMSSLELGDSALYFCASRDRGRGEQYFGPGTRLTVT.